This T cell receptor beta chain appears in the sequencing data of a study of blood T cells in healthy people across ages. The CDR3 totals 17 residues. The V gene end was trimmed by 2 bases and the J gene end by 10 bases; junction bases not matched to a gene: 10. Germline V CDR1 and CDR2: SGHRS, YFSETQ. In this sample, this clonotype turned up many times. Antigen: not known. Each donor's blood draw was roughly 9.5 milliliters of peripheral blood. Together with a sample-barcoded 5' primer, a J-beta primer mix was included in a second PCR lasting about 6 to 12 cycles. TCRdb used MiXCR to reprocess the 5' RACE reads, holding one entry per CDR3 protein. Here the sample spans some 1.7 million distinct CDR3 sequences, roughly 27% being singletons. General study points: It was the long-lived donors that had more naive CD4+ cells and higher diversity than aged donors.

Material for sequencing was blood. The V call is TRBV5-1, the J call TRBJ2-1, with TRBD2 matching over 15 bases. The receptor was isolated from a woman under 40 in good health. Here the CDR3 DNA reads TGCGCCAGCAGCTTAACGCCGGGACTAGCGGGGGGTACAGAGCAGTTCTTC. This codes for CASSLTPGLAGGTEQFF.